This is a list of T cell receptor beta chains from one sample in a study of PD-1 blockade in classical Hodgkin lymphoma. Libraries were prepared by immunoSEQ multiplex PCR; TCRdb keeps only in-frame clonotypes and omits some of them. Found here are about 23,000 clones, 80% of them singletons; the top ten hold about a sixth. Sequencing used peripheral blood mononuclear cells (PBMCs), obtained before the second cycle of nivolumab. These receptors originate from a human donor with classical Hodgkin lymphoma. CDR3s leave out the opening cysteine and the closing phenylalanine or tryptophan. A D gene is named only where the DNA matches it firmly.

v_call d_call cdr3_aa
TRBV18 TRBD2 ASSRTSGRYEQY
TRBV27 TRBD1 ASSWTGGAGNTIY
TRBV25-1 . ASSESGPLPGELF
TRBV5-1 TRBD1 ASSLVLPGQGTYEQY
TRBV27 TRBD2 ASRTAREGREY
TRBV4-2 TRBD2 ASSQDAAGEYYEQY
TRBV27 TRBD1 ASSVRTGSTDTQY
TRBV6-1 . ASSESTGNTDTQY
TRBV7-2 . ASSFDVADTQY
TRBV19 . ASSRGRQYNEQF
TRBV5-1 TRBD2 ASSMGTSGLGEQY
TRBV30 TRBD2 AWNWGRAGTGELF
TRBV7-9 . ASSLEVGRGGTEAF
TRBV19 . ASRGGQSSYNEQF
TRBV5-6 . ASSFRGTEAF
TRBV27 TRBD2 ASSQLAGGVNEQF
TRBV7-2 . ASSFGLSPQPQH
TRBV5-1 . ASSWVLGSGYT
TRBV2 . ASSEKSTGELF
TRBV11-2 . ASSFEGGYGYT
TRBV10-3 TRBD1 AIGQGAYQPQH
TRBV7-2 . ASSFQGPSDEQF
TRBV7-9 . ASSRHRAGSYNEQF
TRBV29-1 TRBD2 SVEIVTSERNEQF
TRBV6-1 TRBD2 ASIRTSGGYEQY
TRBV6-9 TRBD1 ASSYPGQSYEQY
TRBV6-5 TRBD1 ASSYRQGHYEQY
TRBV6-6 . ASSYSENQPQH
TRBV6-1 TRBD2 ASSVIPGLASTGELF
TRBV6-5 . ASSVTASGNTIY
TRBV25-1 TRBD1 AISGGDEQY
TRBV5-4 . ASSLPLETQY
TRBV6-4 . ASSDSAGTSTDTQY
TRBV6-1 . ASIGGTSLNEQF
TRBV16 . ASSQNLGGSSYEQY
TRBV5-8 . ASSFDVADTQY
TRBV7-8 . ASSLAGQDYGCT
TRBV7-9 TRBD2 ASSQAAGARETQY
TRBV6-6 TRBD1 ASSHPGTGDSPLH
TRBV19 . ASSPLTQETQY
TRBV2 . ASSEVAGNIQY
TRBV4-2 . ASSRGIMNTEAF
TRBV30 . AWSVQGEGEQF
TRBV21-1 . ASSKTSRGRITEAF
TRBV6-5 . ASSWTENTEAF